These 27 T cell receptor beta chains share one sample of origin, sequenced in a study of cytomegalovirus exposure and HLA in healthy donors. With 60 Vbeta and 13 Jbeta primers, the PCR was carried out. Profiled with immunoSEQ multiplex PCR; TCRdb holds only in-frame clones, not every one. The repertoire holds 50,000 to 65,000 clones, with 70% to 80% as singletons. Sequencing input: PBMCs. The receptors derive from a man over 45 in good health and CMV-seropositive.

The chain has TRBV6-6 and TRBJ2-3; D not certain. The germline V gene encodes CDR1 MNHNY and CDR2 SVGAGI (reference sequence). CDR3 length: 15 residues. The V end was cut by 5 bases, the J end by 2 bases, with 14 bases between. The CDR3 bases are TGTGCCAGCAGTCACCGGTCACTTAACACAGATACGCAGTATTTT. Residues: CASSHRSLNTDTQYF.

The V gene is TRBV19, the J gene TRBJ2-7, with 11 bases lining up with TRBD1. Germline V gives CDR1 LNHDA, CDR2 SQIVND (reference sequence). The CDR3 totals 15 residues. V was clipped by 6 bases and J by 3 bases; unmatched bases: 7. The CDR3 reads CASSPSGTGGYEQYF. For the CDR3, the DNA is TGTGCCAGTAGCCCGAGCGGGACAGGGGGCTACGAGCAGTACTTC.

The chain has TRBV7-9 and TRBJ1-1; tentatively, D is TRBD1 (6 bases). The CDR3 is 11 amino acids. V was pared by 7 bases and J by 7 bases, with 10 bases between. In germline, CDR1 is SEHNR, CDR2 FQNEAQ (reference sequence). This CDR3 is CASTSRGEAFF. CDR3 bases: TGTGCCAGCACCTCCAGGGGTGAAGCTTTCTTT.

V is TRBV10-3 and J is TRBJ2-7; 8 bases fit TRBD2. With 7 bases clipped from V and 4 bases from J, the junction kept 0 bases outside the gene matches. The CDR3 has 11 amino acids. Per the germline V gene, CDR1 is ENHRY and CDR2 is SYGVKD. CDR3 protein: CAITSGYEQYF. The CDR3 DNA follows: TGTGCCATCACTAGCGGGTACGAGCAGTACTTC.

The chain couples TRBV9 to TRBJ1-6; D not certain. Trimming stripped 0 bases from V and 8 bases from J, with 9 bases between. Germline V gene sequence: CDR1 SGDLS, CDR2 YYNGEE. The CDR3 extends over 14 amino acids. Here the CDR3 reads CASSVDSLHSPLHF. The CDR3 nucleotides are TGTGCCAGCAGCGTAGACAGCTTACATTCACCCCTCCACTTT.

The rearrangement joins TRBV27 to TRBJ2-7; TRBD1 agrees at 7 bases. There are 12 residues in the CDR3. V lost 8 bases and J lost 4; bases outside the gene matches: 5. Germline values: CDR1 MNHEY, CDR2 SMNVEV (reference sequence). The CDR3 coding sequence is TGTGCCAGCGGAGACAGGGTTTACGAGCAGTACTTC. It yields the protein CASGDRVYEQYF.

This chain uses TRBV27 with TRBJ1-4; 7 bases line up with TRBD1. In germline, CDR1 is MNHEY, CDR2 SMNVEV (reference sequence). V was clipped by 2 bases and J by 0 bases; unmatched bases: 6. This CDR3 is 17 amino acids long. The CDR3 is CASSLRDSTATNEKLFF. As DNA, the CDR3 is TGTGCCAGCAGTTTAAGGGACAGTACTGCAACTAATGAAAAACTGTTTTTT.

The chain recombines TRBV5-5 with TRBJ1-2; 10 nucleotides match TRBD1. In germline, CDR1 is SGHKS, CDR2 YYEKEE (reference sequence). The CDR3 is 17 residues long. V shed 3 bases and J 4 bases; nucleotides not matched to a gene: 12. CDR3 in amino acids: CASSSYRQGARVYGYTF. In DNA form, the CDR3 reads TGTGCCAGCAGCTCTTACCGACAGGGGGCGAGGGTCTATGGCTACACCTTC.

Only one count was recorded for this clone. V gene TRBV6-1 combines with J gene TRBJ1-1, with 7 bases that match TRBD1. The CDR3 extends over 14 amino acids. V dropped 6 bases and J dropped 2; count of bases not matched to a gene: 6. Per germline, CDR1 MNHNS and CDR2 SASEGT. As DNA, the CDR3 is TGTGCCAGCAGCCGTGGGGACAGCAACACTGAAGCTTTCTTT. This translates into CASSRGDSNTEAFF.

The genes are TRBV18 and TRBJ1-5, with D hard to call. The germline V and J ends were trimmed by 4 bases and 3 bases, with 16 bases remaining between them. The germline V gene encodes CDR1 KGHSH and CDR2 LQKENI. This CDR3 has 16 amino acids. CDR3 sequence reads: CASSLVGSGPNQPQHF. In nucleotides, the CDR3 is TGTGCCAGCTCACTGGTTGGAAGCGGACCCAATCAGCCCCAGCATTTT.

The chain is built from TRBV6-5 and TRBJ1-1; TRBD1 is a possible D gene (5 bases). The CDR3 contains 14 residues. The V gene's germline CDR1 is MNHEY and CDR2 SVGAGI. V dropped 7 bases and J dropped 4 bases, with 16 bases sitting between them. The CDR3 DNA follows: TGTGCCAGCACCACCCGGGGGATCGGCACTGAAGCTTTCTTT. This gives the protein CASTTRGIGTEAFF.

The CDR3 is CASSLQGIRYEQYF. As DNA, the CDR3 is TGTGCCAGCAGCTTACAGGGTATTAGGTACGAGCAGTACTTC. V gene TRBV7-2 combines with J gene TRBJ2-7; TRBD1 might be the D (5 bases). V was cut by 2 bases and J by 4 bases, with 12 bases left in between. The CDR3 totals 14 residues. Germline loops: CDR1 SGHTA, CDR2 FQGNSA. Based on the CDR3 plus reference TRBV7-2 and TRBJ2-7, the full variable domain is GAGVSQSPSNKVTEKGKDVELRCDPISGHTALYWYRQSLGQGLEFLIYFQGNSAPDKSGLPSDRFSAERTGGSVSTLTIQRTQQEDSAVYLCASSLQGIRYEQYFGPGTRLTVT.

The chain couples TRBV30 to TRBJ1-1; D gene ambiguous. The V end was cut by 0 bases, the J end by 8 bases, with 22 bases between. Germline values: CDR1 GTSNPN, CDR2 SVGIG (reference sequence). CDR3 length equals 16 residues. The CDR3 reads CAWSVTLRSGHGEAFF. CDR3 in DNA: TGTGCCTGGAGTGTAACTCTGCGATCCGGCCACGGGGAAGCTTTCTTT.

In its sample, this clone was seen once. The chain combines TRBV7-9 with TRBJ2-7, with 7 bases aligning to TRBD1. Germline V lookup: CDR1 SEHNR, CDR2 FQNEAQ (reference sequence). The J segment lost 3 bases and the V segment lost 5 bases, leaving 13 bases of the junction unmatched. The CDR3 is 16 amino acids. For the CDR3, the DNA is TGTGCCAGCAGCCGGGACAGTCCCGTTTCCTTCTACGAGCAGTACTTC. Protein product: CASSRDSPVSFYEQYF.

This clone was found a few times. The rearrangement uses TRBV2 and TRBJ2-6, with 9 nucleotides matching TRBD1. CDR3 size: 15 residues. CDR1 and CDR2 (germline): SNHLY, FYNNEI. V lost 5 bases to trimming and J lost 4 bases; unmatched junction nucleotides: 3. The CDR3 nucleotides are TGTGCCAGCAGTATACAGGGGGCCGGGGCCAACGTCCTGACTTTC. Translating it yields CASSIQGAGANVLTF.

The chain recombines TRBV6-5 with TRBJ1-1; unclear D gene. This CDR3 contains 15 residues. Germline V gene data show CDR1 as MNHEY and CDR2 as SVGAGI. The ends were cut back, 9 bases at V and 4 bases at J, with 21 bases in the middle. This CDR3 is CASTPPGNVGTEAFF. The CDR3 nucleotides are TGTGCCAGTACCCCCCCCGGGAATGTGGGCACTGAAGCTTTCTTT.

The rearrangement uses TRBV18 and TRBJ1-1; D is uncertain. This CDR3 has 15 amino acids. V shed 4 bases and J shed 2 bases, with 14 bases lying between them. The germline CDR1 and CDR2 sequences are KGHSH and LQKENI. This chain's CDR3 is CASSLSETSNTEAFF. The CDR3 DNA reads TGTGCCAGCTCACTGTCCGAGACATCCAACACTGAAGCTTTCTTT.

The chain uses TRBV6-1 and TRBJ2-7; 9 bases line up with TRBD1. J was trimmed by 3 bases and V by 5 bases; bases with no gene match: 2. The CDR3 totals 13 residues. Germline CDR1 MNHNS, CDR2 SASEGT. CDR3: CASSPDRGYEQYF. CDR3 in DNA: TGTGCCAGCAGTCCGGACAGGGGCTACGAGCAGTACTTC.

The CDR3 DNA reads TGCGCCAGCAGTCTTAGCGGGACTAGCACAGATACGCAGTATTTT. This sequence encodes CASSLSGTSTDTQYF. V usage is TRBV10-1 and J usage is TRBJ2-3; 8 nucleotides align to TRBD2. V lost 5 bases to trimming and J lost 0 bases; unmatched junction nucleotides: 4. Germline V gene sequence: CDR1 WNHNN, CDR2 SYGVQD (reference sequence). The CDR3 runs 15 residues.

Concerning this clone itself: Additional DNA sequences in this sample encode the identical CDR3. V usage is TRBV10-3 and J usage is TRBJ2-7; D gene uncertain. This CDR3 has 13 residues. Germline assignment: CDR1 ENHRY and CDR2 SYGVKD. V gave up 2 bases and J gave up 0 bases, with 5 bases separating them. The CDR3 is CAISEGSSYEQYF. The CDR3 DNA follows: TGTGCCATCAGTGAGGGCAGCTCCTACGAGCAGTACTTC.

The chain couples TRBV2 to TRBJ1-4; 8 positions agree with TRBD1. The CDR3 runs 13 residues. V lost 7 bases to trimming and J lost 7 bases; unmatched junction nucleotides: 5. Germline loops: CDR1 SNHLY, CDR2 FYNNEI. CDR3 nucleotide sequence: TGTGCCAGCATGAGACAGGGGTCTGAAAAACTGTTTTTT. This codes for CASMRQGSEKLFF.

The chain employs TRBV6-5 and TRBJ1-6, with 8 bases lining up with TRBD1. V shed 6 bases and J 3 bases; nucleotides not matched to a gene: 4. Germline CDR1 and CDR2: MNHEY and SVGAGI. There are 15 residues in the CDR3. DNA for the CDR3: TGTGCCAGCAGCCCGGGGACAGGCTATAATTCACCCCTCCACTTT. Amino acid sequence: CASSPGTGYNSPLHF.

This rearrangement joins TRBV7-8 to TRBJ2-2; D is possibly TRBD2 (5 bases). Germline values: CDR1 SGHVS, CDR2 FQNEAQ. There are 17 residues in the CDR3. The V and J ends lost 4 bases and 0 bases respectively, with 15 bases between them. The CDR3 bases are TGTGCCAGCAGCTCCCCCCGGAGGATGGCGAACACCGGGGAGCTGTTTTTT. This codes for CASSSPRRMANTGELFF.

The chain joins TRBV6-1 to TRBJ1-2; weak D call: TRBD1 (5 bases). The germline CDR1 and CDR2 sequences are MNHNS and SASEGT. This CDR3 has 14 residues. The V and J ends lost 5 bases and 2 bases respectively, with 12 bases between them. The CDR3, as DNA: TGTGCCAGCAGTCCCTTGGCAGGGAACTATGGCTACACCTTC. The encoded protein is CASSPLAGNYGYTF.

This clone has just a few counts. The V gene is TRBV21-1, the J gene TRBJ1-1; TRBD1 is the table's D call and was not checked against the DNA. TRBV21-1 is annotated as a pseudogene. This CDR3 comprises 13 residues. CDR3 loop: CASISNSNTEAFF. As DNA, the CDR3 is TGTGCCAGCATCAGCAACAGCAACACTGAAGCTTTCTTT.

V and J are TRBV2 and TRBJ2-7; weak D call: TRBD1 (6 bases). Germline CDR1 SNHLY, CDR2 FYNNEI. The CDR3 is 13 residues long. Trimming cost V 7 bases and J 5 bases, with 15 bases left between them. The CDR3 spells CASTKGDVDEQYF. The CDR3 DNA is TGTGCCAGCACGAAGGGGGACGTGGACGAGCAGTACTTC.

The V gene is TRBV25-1, the J gene TRBJ2-1; maybe TRBD2 (6 bases). Trimming removed 2 bases at V and 12 bases at J, with 20 bases between. Germline V lookup: CDR1 MGHDK, CDR2 SYGVNS. The CDR3 spans 15 residues. The DNA for the CDR3 is TGTGCCAGCAGTGAACCGGGTCTTTCGGGGGTGGGGCAGTTCTTC. This codes for CASSEPGLSGVGQFF.